This T cell receptor (beta chain) stems from a study of CD8+ T cells in alopecia areata. Whole-study results and caveats: Scalp clonality and expanded CD8+ clones among the top 100 showed significant decreases with tofacitinib.

The sequencing template was cDNA reverse transcribed from extracted RNA. The protocol was immunoSEQ multiplex PCR, while the TCRdb copy is restricted to in-frame clones and leaves out a portion. The sample includes approximately 280,000 clones, roughly 50% of them seen just once. Treatment specified: oral pan-JAK inhibitor, 5-10 mg twice daily. Investigators sorted PBMCs to obtain both CD4+ and CD8+ T cells. The ends were cut back, 2 bases at V and 5 bases at J, with 17 bases in the middle. Germline V CDR1 and CDR2: SGDLS, YYNGEE. The CDR3 is made up of 15 amino acids. This clone was seen only once. Its antigen remains unknown.

The chain is built from TRBV9 and TRBJ2-7, with D perhaps given as TRBD1 or TRBD2 (5 bases each). The input for sequencing was CD4+ T cells sorted from blood, taken at week 24, from a patient treated with tofacitinib. This TCR was recovered from a human donor with alopecia areata. In nucleotides, the CDR3 is TGTGCCAGCAGCGTCGGGGCCTCCTACGACCACGAGCAGTACTTC. Translating it yields CASSVGASYDHEQYF.